The 32 T cell receptor beta chains below all came from one sample that was sequenced in a study of neurological immune-mediated disorders (dated by TCRdb to the late 2010s). Receptor libraries were prepared by 5' RACE. TCRdb records Illumina HiSeq 2500 as the sequencer. TCRdb applied fastp at Q25 and MiXCR to the public reads, then kept only in-frame beta chains. A single entry per CDR3 protein holds the most common genes and DNA from its merged rows. A total of roughly 120,000 distinct CDR3 sequences appear in this sample, 3% to 3.5% of them only once. Around 1.2% of the sample is held by the ten biggest clonotypes. Sequenced material: PBMCs. These receptors all come from a woman under 40 with multiple sclerosis.

This clonotype was counted ten times or more. The V call is TRBV5-6, the J call TRBJ1-1; TRBD1 is a possible D gene (5 bases). The CDR3 is 13 residues long. Between the trimmed V and J ends, which lost 2 bases and 5 bases, there was a span of 10 bases. CDR1 is SGHDT and CDR2 is YYEEEE in the germline V gene. CDR3 amino acids: CASSLGDPTEAFF. The DNA for the CDR3 is TGTGCCAGCAGCTTAGGGGACCCAACTGAAGCTTTCTTT. The full variable domain, completed using reference TRBV5-6 and TRBJ1-1, is DAGVTQSPTHLIKTRGQQVTLRCSPKSGHDTVSWYQQALGQGPQFIFQYYEEEERQRGNFPDRFSGHQFPNYSSELNVNALLLGDSALYLCASSLGDPTEAFFGQGTRLTVV.

This clonotype occurred a few times. A read error may explain this, as a much larger clone is one base away. V usage is TRBV5-1 and J usage is TRBJ2-7, with TRBD1 matching over 8 bases. Trimming took 4 bases from V and 7 from J; bases not matched to a gene: 10. CDR3 length equals 14 residues. The germline V gene encodes CDR1 SGHRS and CDR2 YFSETQ. The CDR3 loop is CASSDDRGGGEQYF. For the CDR3, the DNA is TGCGCCAGCAGCGACGACAGGGGCGGTGGGGAGCAGTACTTC.

This clonotype was seen at least ten times. The chain couples TRBV7-2 to TRBJ2-7, with D possibly TRBD2 on 5 matching bases. V gave up 5 bases and J gave up 0 bases, with 11 bases separating them. The CDR3 runs 14 residues. The germline V gene has CDR1 SGHTA and CDR2 FQGNSA. The CDR3 sequence: CASSPGLSSYEQYF. The CDR3 region has the DNA TGTGCCAGCAGCCCCGGACTCTCCTCCTACGAGCAGTACTTC.

This clonotype was detected ten times or more. The chain has TRBV3-1 and TRBJ2-7, with 12 bases lining up with TRBD2. Per the germline V gene, CDR1 is LGHDT and CDR2 is YNNKEL (reference sequence). CDR3 length: 16 amino acids. The V segment lost 4 bases and the J segment 1 base; nucleotides outside the gene matches: 5. CDR3 protein: CASSLGLAGPSYEQYF. CDR3 sequence (DNA): TGTGCCAGCAGCCTCGGACTAGCGGGACCTTCCTACGAGCAGTACTTC.

The sample holds many counts of this clonotype. The junction does not match germline at one end; this may be a read error. The J gene is TRBJ1-1, the V gene TRBV5-1, with D uncertain. From germline, CDR1 is SGHRS and CDR2 YFSETQ. This CDR3 region has 12 residues. CDR3 nucleotide sequence: TGTGCCAGCAGTCGACCGGGTTCTGAAGCTTTCTTT. It codes for CASSRPGSEAFF.

This chain connects TRBV12-3 or TRBV12-4 to TRBJ2-7, with TRBD2 matching 8 bases. CDR3 length: 13 amino acids. After removal of 3 bases from V and 5 bases from J, the junction contained 3 bases not matched to a gene. In DNA form, the CDR3 reads TGTGCCAGCAGTTTTAGGCGGGAGGACGAGCAGTACGTC. It encodes CASSFRREDEQYV.

The J gene is TRBJ2-1, the V gene TRBV15; possibly TRBD1 for D (7 bases). CDR1 is LNHNV and CDR2 is YYDKDF in the germline V gene (reference sequence). The CDR3 has 14 amino acids. Between the trimmed V and J ends, which lost 3 bases and 10 bases, there was a span of 16 bases. Written as DNA, the CDR3 is TGTGCCACCAGCAGGCGGACAGGCGGGAAAGAGCAGTTCTTC. This sequence encodes CATSRRTGGKEQFF.

In its sample, this clonotype was seen many times. The chain combines TRBV12-3 or TRBV12-4 with TRBJ1-4, with 8 bases that match TRBD1. The CDR3 runs 16 residues. V lost 0 bases and J lost 8; bases outside the gene matches: 8. The CDR3 here is CASSLANPGGREKLFF. Written as DNA, the CDR3 is TGTGCCAGCAGTTTAGCGAACCCAGGGGGCCGAGAAAAACTGTTTTTT.

The sample holds many counts of this clonotype. V gene TRBV20-1 combines with J gene TRBJ1-5, with D hard to call. The CDR3 is 15 residues long. V lost 5 bases to trimming and J lost 0 bases, with 14 bases between them. CDR1 and CDR2 from the germline V gene are DFQATT and SNEGSKA (reference sequence). CDR3 bases: TGCAGTGCTCGCTCCGAAATACATAGCAATCAGCCCCAGCATTTT. This sequence encodes CSARSEIHSNQPQHF.

This clonotype was seen repeatedly, ten times or more. The rearrangement links TRBV12-3 or TRBV12-4 to TRBJ2-2, with D unclear. The CDR3 runs 13 residues. Trimming shortened V by 3 bases and J by 0 bases, and 2 bases separated the two germline ends. The CDR3 nucleotides read TGTGCCAGCAGTTTTCCGAACACCGGGGAGCTGTTTTTT. Its translation is CASSFPNTGELFF.

This clonotype showed up many times. J is TRBJ2-7 and V is TRBV3-1, with 8 nucleotides matching TRBD1. Germline V gene sequence: CDR1 LGHDT, CDR2 YNNKEL (reference sequence). CDR3 length: 14 residues. Trimming took 4 bases from V and 7 from J; bases not matched to a gene: 9. CDR3 sequence: CASSPDRASGEQYF. CDR3 sequence (DNA): TGTGCCAGCAGCCCGGACAGGGCCTCGGGAGAGCAGTACTTC.

There are many counts of this clonotype. The rearrangement links TRBV29-1 to TRBJ1-1, with D hard to call. Trimming took 4 bases from V and 1 from J, leaving 7 bases between them. CDR1 is SQVTM and CDR2 is ANQGSEA in the germline V gene. CDR3 length equals 12 residues. CDR3 sequence reads: CSVVNRNTEAFF. For the CDR3, the DNA is TGCAGCGTTGTGAATCGGAACACTGAAGCTTTCTTT.

This clonotype was detected many times. The CDR3 DNA follows: TGCGCCAGCAGTCCGATTAGCGGGAGGGCTAGGAATGAGCAGTTCTTC. Residues: CASSPISGRARNEQFF. The chain employs TRBV5-1 and TRBJ2-1; 11 positions agree with TRBD2. J gave up 7 bases and V 5 bases, and 11 bases lay outside the gene matches. CDR1 SGHRS and CDR2 YFSETQ come from the germline V gene. This CDR3 comprises 16 residues.

This clonotype was seen at least ten times. The chain employs TRBV10-3 and TRBJ2-7; possible D gene TRBD1, 5 bases. The CDR3 length is 16 residues. V was trimmed by 6 bases and J by 2 bases, leaving 20 bases between them. Germline-derived CDR1 and CDR2 are ENHRY and SYGVKD. In nucleotides, the CDR3 is TGTGCCATCAGAGTGGCGCAGGACACCTACCCCTACGAGCAGTACTTC. Protein sequence: CAIRVAQDTYPYEQYF.

At least ten counts were recorded for this clonotype. The rearrangement joins TRBV6-2 or TRBV6-3 to TRBJ2-3, with 8 bases that match TRBD1. The germline V gene has CDR1 MNHEY and CDR2 SVGEGT. The CDR3 is made up of 12 amino acids. The trim removed 10 bases at V and 4 bases at J, leaving 4 bases unmatched. The CDR3 reads CAIGQGPDTQYF. The DNA of the CDR3 is TGTGCCATTGGACAGGGCCCAGATACGCAGTATTTT.

This clonotype has at least ten counts. The V gene is TRBV6-1, the J gene TRBJ2-7; 7 bases align to TRBD2. CDR1 MNHNS and CDR2 SASEGT come from the germline V gene. There are 15 residues in the CDR3. The V and J ends lost 10 bases and 0 bases, in that order; junction bases with no gene match: 12. CDR3 region: CATGTGGKSSYEQYF. The CDR3 DNA follows: TGTGCCACCGGGACCGGGGGGAAGAGCTCCTACGAGCAGTACTTC.

This clonotype was counted many times. V gene TRBV20-1 combines with J gene TRBJ1-1, with unresolved D. The CDR3 extends over 13 amino acids. The V end lost 1 base, the J end lost 6 bases, and 12 bases lay between the germline ends. The germline CDR1 and CDR2 sequences are DFQATT and SNEGSKA (reference sequence). CDR3 DNA: TGCAGTGCTAGAGGGGGTAATCTCCCTGAAGCTTTCTTT. This codes for CSARGGNLPEAFF.

This clonotype was picked up many times. The chain combines TRBV15 with TRBJ2-1, with 7 bases that match TRBD1. Trimming took 4 bases from V and 10 from J; bases not matched to a gene: 7. The germline V gene encodes CDR1 LNHNV and CDR2 YYDKDF (reference sequence). This CDR3 has 13 amino acids. The CDR3 here is CATSKTGSKEQFF. The CDR3 bases are TGTGCCACCAGCAAGACAGGGAGCAAGGAGCAGTTCTTC.

A few counts support this clonotype. The genes are TRBV5-1 and TRBJ2-7, with D perhaps TRBD1 (6 bases). The CDR3 contains 12 residues. Germline values: CDR1 SGHRS, CDR2 YFSETQ. V dropped 1 base and J dropped 7 bases, with 9 bases sitting between them. CDR3 coding DNA: TGCGCCAGCAGCTTGACAGGACAGGAGCAGTACTTC. It yields the protein CASSLTGQEQYF.

Ten or more counts support this clonotype. The chain links TRBV7-9 to TRBJ1-1, with unresolved D. V lost 3 bases to trimming and J lost 6 bases, with 8 bases between them. The CDR3 runs to 12 residues. Germline-derived CDR1 and CDR2 are SEHNR and FQNEAQ (reference sequence). CDR3 sequence reads: CASSFLNSEAFF. DNA for the CDR3: TGTGCCAGCAGCTTTCTAAACTCTGAAGCTTTCTTT.

The table lists this clonotype with a few counts. This chain connects TRBV20-1 to TRBJ2-7, with D maybe TRBD1 (6 bases). The CDR3 runs to 13 residues. The V and J ends lost 5 bases and 5 bases respectively, with 16 bases between them. CDR1 DFQATT and CDR2 SNEGSKA come from the germline V gene (reference sequence). The CDR3, as DNA: TGCAGTGCTCGATACAGGGTCTTCCACGAGCAGTACTTC. Protein sequence: CSARYRVFHEQYF.

This clonotype was detected ten times or more. The chain has TRBV3-1 and TRBJ1-6; no clear D. The CDR3 extends over 15 amino acids. V was clipped by 7 bases and J by 9 bases, with 19 bases between them. Germline-derived CDR1 and CDR2 are LGHDT and YNNKEL (reference sequence). The DNA of the CDR3 is TGTGCCAGCACCCTCCTGAGGGAGGGTAGTTCACCCCTCCACTTT. It yields the protein CASTLLREGSSPLHF.

In its sample, this clonotype was seen many times. CDR3 coding DNA: TGTGCCAGCAGCTTAGGGTCCTTGGAGCAGTACTTC. Amino acids: CASSLGSLEQYF. The chain employs TRBV7-9 and TRBJ2-7; D unclear. The germline CDR1 and CDR2 sequences are SEHNR and FQNEAQ (reference sequence). CDR3 length equals 12 residues. The V end was cut by 1 base, the J end by 7 bases, with 8 bases between.

This clonotype was counted ten times or more. The chain is built from TRBV29-1 and TRBJ1-1; 8 bases align to TRBD1. With V trimmed by 4 bases and J by 11 bases, 6 bases remained unmatched. Germline values: CDR1 SQVTM, CDR2 ANQGSEA. The CDR3 is 11 amino acids. The CDR3 here is CSVVQGAVAFF. The CDR3 coding sequence is TGCAGCGTTGTCCAGGGGGCTGTCGCTTTCTTT.

This clonotype showed up many times. The rearrangement uses TRBV5-1 and TRBJ2-5, with 10 bases aligning to TRBD1. CDR3 size: 14 residues. In germline, CDR1 is SGHRS, CDR2 YFSETQ. The trim removed 4 bases at V and 4 bases at J, leaving 4 bases unmatched. CDR3 in DNA: TGCGCCAGCAGCCAGGGACAGGGGTTAGAGACCCAGTACTTC. Translating it yields CASSQGQGLETQYF.

Ten or more counts support this clonotype. The chain combines TRBV5-1 with TRBJ1-5; D unresolved. V was cut by 0 bases and J by 5 bases, with 12 bases left in between. The CDR3 is made up of 15 amino acids. The germline V gene has CDR1 SGHRS and CDR2 YFSETQ. Here the CDR3 DNA reads TGCGCCAGCAGCTTGGACCCCGGAGCCCATCAGCCCCAGCATTTT. Protein product: CASSLDPGAHQPQHF. The full variable domain, in which reference TRBV5-1 and TRBJ1-5 provide the parts outside the CDR3, is KAGVTQTPRYLIKTRGQQVTLSCSPISGHRSVSWYQQTPGQGLQFLFEYFSETQRNKGNFPGRFSGRQFSNSRSEMNVSTLELGDSALYLCASSLDPGAHQPQHFGDGTRLSIL.

Ten or more counts support this clonotype. The chain couples TRBV20-1 to TRBJ2-5, with 9 bases lining up with TRBD2. This CDR3 contains 16 residues. The V segment lost 2 bases and the J segment 3 bases; nucleotides outside the gene matches: 10. CDR1 is DFQATT and CDR2 is SNEGSKA in the germline V gene (reference sequence). The CDR3 DNA reads TGCAGTGCTAGAAAGGGGCTAGCGGGGAGGGAAGAGACCCAGTACTTC. Protein sequence: CSARKGLAGREETQYF.

This clonotype appeared many times. This sequence joins TRBV7-6 and TRBJ2-4; D perhaps matches TRBD1 (5 bases). CDR1 is SGHVS and CDR2 is FNYEAQ in the germline V gene. V was shortened by 1 base and J by 0 bases, with 13 bases between the two germline ends. This CDR3 has 17 amino acids. CDR3 DNA: TGTGCCAGCAGCTTAGAGAGTAGGGGCCTAGCCAAAAACATTCAGTACTTC. Translated: CASSLESRGLAKNIQYF. Filled out from reference TRBV7-6 and TRBJ2-4, the complete variable domain reads GAGVSQSPRYKVTKRGQDVALRCDPISGHVSLYWYRQALGQGPEFLTYFNYEAQQDKSGLPNDRFSAERPEGSISTLTIQRTEQRDSAMYRCASSLESRGLAKNIQYFGAGTRLSVL.

This clonotype has a count of ten or more. The chain joins TRBV7-2 to TRBJ2-2; D call uncertain. The CDR3 loop spans 15 amino acids. V gave up 3 bases and J gave up 0 bases, with 8 bases separating them. Germline CDR1 reads SGHTA; CDR2 reads FQGNSA. The CDR3 sequence is CASSFAASNTGELFF. CDR3 DNA sequence: TGTGCCAGCAGCTTTGCGGCCTCGAACACCGGGGAGCTGTTTTTT.

This clonotype was counted a few times. The chain has TRBV12-3 or TRBV12-4 and TRBJ1-5, with 10 bases that match TRBD1. The CDR3 consists of 15 residues. Trimming removed 5 bases from V and 6 bases from J; junction bases left unmatched: 7. This chain's CDR3 is CASSPPGQGFQPQHF. The CDR3 DNA reads TGTGCCAGCAGTCCTCCGGGACAGGGGTTTCAGCCCCAGCATTTT.

This clonotype was recorded at least ten times. The gene calls are TRBV20-1 and TRBJ2-7, with D hard to call. Germline CDR1 DFQATT, CDR2 SNEGSKA (reference sequence). The CDR3 runs to 15 residues. The germline V and J ends were trimmed by 0 bases and 4 bases, with 16 bases remaining between them. CDR3 DNA: TGCAGTGCTAGAGATCGGGTACTCCCCGGTTACGAGCAGTACTTC. Translating it yields CSARDRVLPGYEQYF.

This clonotype was counted many times. The chain uses TRBV27 and TRBJ1-1; D ambiguous. V was clipped by 6 bases and J by 5 bases, with 10 bases between them. This CDR3 is built from 12 residues. Per the germline V gene, CDR1 is MNHEY and CDR2 is SMNVEV (reference sequence). CDR3: CASRDSRTEAFF. Here the CDR3 DNA reads TGTGCCAGCAGGGACTCGAGAACTGAAGCTTTCTTT.